Only a few counts were recorded for the clone carrying this T cell receptor (beta chain). This specimen comes from a study of T cell changes during pregnancy in multiple sclerosis. Sequencing was performed with immunoSEQ multiplex PCR; in TCRdb, only in-frame clones are kept and a portion is missing. Among tens of thousands of clones listed, about 93% were seen once. The V gene end was trimmed by 3 bases and the J gene end by 5 bases; junction bases not matched to a gene: 4. The CDR3 runs to 15 residues. Germline V gene data show CDR1 as KGHSH and CDR2 as LQKENI. The sample here was CD4+ T cells from peripheral blood mononuclear cells, taken before pregnancy. This receptor was identified in a female donor with multiple sclerosis, enrolled in a pregnancy study. The chain employs TRBV18 and TRBJ1-6; 7 nucleotides match TRBD1. The CDR3, as DNA: TGTGCCAGCTCACCGGGGACAGCAAATAATTCACCCCTCCACTTT. It translates to CASSPGTANNSPLHF.